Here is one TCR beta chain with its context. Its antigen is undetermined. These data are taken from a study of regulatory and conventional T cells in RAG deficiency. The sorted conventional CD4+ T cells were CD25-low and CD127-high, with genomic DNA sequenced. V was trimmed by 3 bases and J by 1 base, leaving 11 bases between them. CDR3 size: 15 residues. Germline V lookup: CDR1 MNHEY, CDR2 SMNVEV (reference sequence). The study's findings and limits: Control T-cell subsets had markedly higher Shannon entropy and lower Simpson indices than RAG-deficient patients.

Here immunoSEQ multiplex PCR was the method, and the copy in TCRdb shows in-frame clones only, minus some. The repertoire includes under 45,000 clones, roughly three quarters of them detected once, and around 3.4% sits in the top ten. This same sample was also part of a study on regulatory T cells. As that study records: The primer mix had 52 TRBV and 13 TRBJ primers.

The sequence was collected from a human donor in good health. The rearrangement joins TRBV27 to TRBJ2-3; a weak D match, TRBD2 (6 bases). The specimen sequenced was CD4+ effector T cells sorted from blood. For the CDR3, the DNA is TGTGCCAGCAGTTTCACGGGACTGCGCACAGATACGCAGTATTTT. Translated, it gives CASSFTGLRTDTQYF.